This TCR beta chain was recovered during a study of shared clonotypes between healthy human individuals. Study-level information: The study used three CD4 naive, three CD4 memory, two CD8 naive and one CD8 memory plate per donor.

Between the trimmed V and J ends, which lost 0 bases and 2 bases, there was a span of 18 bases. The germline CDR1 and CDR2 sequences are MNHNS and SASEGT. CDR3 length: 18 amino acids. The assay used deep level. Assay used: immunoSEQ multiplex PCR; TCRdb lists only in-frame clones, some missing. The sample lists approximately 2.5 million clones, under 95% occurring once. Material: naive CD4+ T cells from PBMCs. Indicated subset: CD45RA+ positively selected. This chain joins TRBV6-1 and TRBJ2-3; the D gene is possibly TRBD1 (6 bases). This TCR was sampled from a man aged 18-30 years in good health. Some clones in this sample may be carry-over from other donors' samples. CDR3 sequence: CASSEALGARLFTDTQYF. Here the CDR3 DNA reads TGTGCCAGCAGTGAAGCCTTGGGGGCCAGACTGTTCACAGATACGCAGTATTTT.